This T cell receptor (beta chain) was profiled in a study of cytomegalovirus exposure and HLA in healthy donors. General study results and limits: There were some V segments, including TRBV6-2 and TRBV6-3, excluded as indistinguishable.

CDR1 is LGHNA, CDR2 YNFKEQ, per germline. CDR3 size: 14 residues. Trimming took off 0 bases at V and 4 bases at J, with 9 bases between the two ends. Remarks on this clone: Its antigen is unidentified.

At the time of sampling, donors were nominally healthy, though unrecorded immune exposures were likely. 60 Vbeta and 13 Jbeta primers were used in PCR. Some clones are missing from TCRdb's copy, which holds only in-frame ones; the method was immunoSEQ multiplex PCR. Among 100,000 to 150,000 clones listed, around four fifths were seen once. Sequencing used PBMCs. V gene TRBV4-2 combines with J gene TRBJ2-5, with unresolved D. This receptor was taken from a boy under 18 in good health and CMV-seronegative. CDR3 protein: CASSQDVPRETQYF. CDR3 nucleotides: TGTGCCAGCAGCCAAGATGTACCGCGAGAGACCCAGTACTTC.